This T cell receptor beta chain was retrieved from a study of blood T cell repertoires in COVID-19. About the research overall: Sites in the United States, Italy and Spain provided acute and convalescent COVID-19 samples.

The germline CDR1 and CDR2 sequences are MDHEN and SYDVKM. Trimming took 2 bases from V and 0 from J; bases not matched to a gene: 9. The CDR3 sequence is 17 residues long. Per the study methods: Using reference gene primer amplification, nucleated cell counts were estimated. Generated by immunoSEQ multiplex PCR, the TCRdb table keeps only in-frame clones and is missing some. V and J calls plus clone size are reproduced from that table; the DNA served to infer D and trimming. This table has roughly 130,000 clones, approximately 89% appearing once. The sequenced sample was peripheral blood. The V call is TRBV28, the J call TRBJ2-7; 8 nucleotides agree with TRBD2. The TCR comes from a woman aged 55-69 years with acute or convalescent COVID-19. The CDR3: CASSLRRTSHSSYEQYF. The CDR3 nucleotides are TGTGCCAGCAGTTTAAGAAGGACTAGCCACAGCTCCTACGAGCAGTACTTC.